This entry describes one T cell receptor beta chain. What it binds is unknown. This record belongs to a study of CD8+ T cells in alopecia areata. Background on the study: Those treated were given oral tofacitinib at 5 to 10 mg twice daily.

cDNA serving as the sequencing template came from extracted, reverse transcribed RNA. Profiled with immunoSEQ multiplex PCR; TCRdb holds only in-frame clones, not every one. The sample lists about 160,000 clones, less than 70% seen once, with 0.9% to 1% in the top ten. Whole-study findings and limits: More clonal than normal scalp was lesional scalp, particularly alopecia totalis/universalis.

Regarding treatment: oral pan-JAK inhibitor, 5-10 mg twice daily. The sequence was obtained from a human donor with alopecia areata. Material: CD4+ T cells sorted from blood, obtained at week 4, from a patient treated with tofacitinib.

The CDR3 DNA reads TGTGCCAGCAGCTTAGAAGCGGGGAGACAAGAGACCCAGTACTTC. Protein product: CASSLEAGRQETQYF. The chain carries TRBV11-2 and TRBJ2-5; 7 bases agree with TRBD2. CDR1 is SGHAT and CDR2 is FQNNGV in the germline V gene. J was trimmed by 2 bases and V by 0 bases; bases with no gene match: 3. The CDR3 has 15 amino acids.